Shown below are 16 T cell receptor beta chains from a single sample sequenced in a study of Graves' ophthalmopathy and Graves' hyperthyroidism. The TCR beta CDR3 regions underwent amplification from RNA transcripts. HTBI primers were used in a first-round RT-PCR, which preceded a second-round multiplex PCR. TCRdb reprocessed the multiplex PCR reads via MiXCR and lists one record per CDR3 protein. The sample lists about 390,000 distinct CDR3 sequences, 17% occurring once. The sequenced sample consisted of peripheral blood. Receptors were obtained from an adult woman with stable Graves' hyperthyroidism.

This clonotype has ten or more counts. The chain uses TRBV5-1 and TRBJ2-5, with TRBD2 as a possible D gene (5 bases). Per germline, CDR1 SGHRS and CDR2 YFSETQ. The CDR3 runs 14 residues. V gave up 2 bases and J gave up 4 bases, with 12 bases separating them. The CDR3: CASSLAAPRETQYF. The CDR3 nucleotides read TGCGCCAGCAGCTTAGCGGCACCCCGAGAGACCCAGTACTTC.

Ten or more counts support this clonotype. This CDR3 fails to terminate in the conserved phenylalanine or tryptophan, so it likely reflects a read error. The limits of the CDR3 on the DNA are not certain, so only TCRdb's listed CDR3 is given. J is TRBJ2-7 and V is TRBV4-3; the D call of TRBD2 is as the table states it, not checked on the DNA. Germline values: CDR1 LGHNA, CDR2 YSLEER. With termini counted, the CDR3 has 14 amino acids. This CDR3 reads CASSQDTREGLDVL.

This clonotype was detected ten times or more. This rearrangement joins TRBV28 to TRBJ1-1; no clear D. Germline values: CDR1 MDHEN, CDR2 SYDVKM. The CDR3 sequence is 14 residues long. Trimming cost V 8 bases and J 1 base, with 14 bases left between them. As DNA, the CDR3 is TGTGCCAGCCTTTGGGCGGGAACGAACACTGAAGCTTTCTTT. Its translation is CASLWAGTNTEAFF.

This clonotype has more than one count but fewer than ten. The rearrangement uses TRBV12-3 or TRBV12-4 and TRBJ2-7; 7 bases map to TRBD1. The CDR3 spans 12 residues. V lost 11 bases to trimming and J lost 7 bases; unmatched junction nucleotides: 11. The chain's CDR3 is CAGTDRAAEQYF. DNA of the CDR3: TGTGCCGGCACCGACAGGGCCGCGGAGCAGTACTTC.

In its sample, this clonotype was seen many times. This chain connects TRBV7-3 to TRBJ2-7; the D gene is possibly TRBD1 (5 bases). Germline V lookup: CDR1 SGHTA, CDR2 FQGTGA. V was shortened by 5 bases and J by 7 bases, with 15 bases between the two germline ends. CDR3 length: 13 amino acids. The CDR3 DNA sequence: TGTGCCAGCAGCCTGGGGCAGCATGGGGAGCAGTACTTC. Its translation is CASSLGQHGEQYF.

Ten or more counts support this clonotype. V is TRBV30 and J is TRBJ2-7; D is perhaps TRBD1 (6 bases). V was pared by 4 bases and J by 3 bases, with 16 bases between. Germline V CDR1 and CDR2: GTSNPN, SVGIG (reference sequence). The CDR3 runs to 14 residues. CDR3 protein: CAWNQQGNVYEQYF. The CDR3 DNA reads TGTGCCTGGAACCAACAGGGAAATGTCTACGAGCAGTACTTC.

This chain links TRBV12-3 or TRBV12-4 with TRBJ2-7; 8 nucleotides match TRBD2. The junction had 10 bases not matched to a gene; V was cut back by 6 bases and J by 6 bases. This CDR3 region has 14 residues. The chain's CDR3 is CASRGAGVISEQYF. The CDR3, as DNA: TGTGCCAGCAGGGGAGCGGGGGTTATTTCCGAGCAGTACTTC.

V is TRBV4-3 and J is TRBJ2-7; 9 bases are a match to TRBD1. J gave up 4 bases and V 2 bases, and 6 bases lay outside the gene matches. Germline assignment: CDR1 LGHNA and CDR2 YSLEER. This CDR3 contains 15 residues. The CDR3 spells CASSQLTGGKYEQYF. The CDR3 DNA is TGCGCCAGCAGCCAACTGACAGGGGGTAAATACGAGCAGTACTTC.

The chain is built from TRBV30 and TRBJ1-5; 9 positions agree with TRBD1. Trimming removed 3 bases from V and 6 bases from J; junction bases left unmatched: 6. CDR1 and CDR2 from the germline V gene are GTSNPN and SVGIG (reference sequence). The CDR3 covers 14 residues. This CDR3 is CAWRDRGDSQPQHF. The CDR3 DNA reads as TGTGCCTGGAGGGACAGGGGTGACAGTCAGCCCCAGCATTTT.

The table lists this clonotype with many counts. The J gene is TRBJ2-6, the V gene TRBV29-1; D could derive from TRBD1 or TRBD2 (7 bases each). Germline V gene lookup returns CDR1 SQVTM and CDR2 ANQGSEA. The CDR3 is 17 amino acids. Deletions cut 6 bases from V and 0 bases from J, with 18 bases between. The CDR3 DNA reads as TGCAGCGTCATTCCGGGGAGGGGGCTCTCTGGGGCCAACGTCCTGACTTTC. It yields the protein CSVIPGRGLSGANVLTF. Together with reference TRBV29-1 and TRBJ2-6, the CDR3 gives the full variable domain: SAVISQKPSRDICQRGTSLTIQCQVDSQVTMMFWYRQQPGQSLTLIATANQGSEATYESGFVIDKFPISRPNLTFSTLTVSNMSPEDSSIYLCSVIPGRGLSGANVLTFGAGSRLTVL.

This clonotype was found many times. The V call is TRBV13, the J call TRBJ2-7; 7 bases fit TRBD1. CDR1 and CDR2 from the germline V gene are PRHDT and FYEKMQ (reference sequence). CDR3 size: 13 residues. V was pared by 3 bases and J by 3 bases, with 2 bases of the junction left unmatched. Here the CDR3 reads CASSFGDSYEQYF. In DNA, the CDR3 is TGTGCCAGCAGCTTCGGGGACAGCTACGAGCAGTACTTC. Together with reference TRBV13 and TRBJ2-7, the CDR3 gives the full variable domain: AAGVIQSPRHLIKEKRETATLKCYPIPRHDTVYWYQQGPGQDPQFLISFYEKMQSDKGSIPDRFSAQQFSDYHSELNMSSLELGDSALYFCASSFGDSYEQYFGPGTRLTVT.

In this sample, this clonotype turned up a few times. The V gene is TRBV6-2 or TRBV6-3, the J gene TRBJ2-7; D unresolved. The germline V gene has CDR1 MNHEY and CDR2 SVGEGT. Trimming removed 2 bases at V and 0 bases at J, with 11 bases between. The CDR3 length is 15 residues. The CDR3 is CASSYGRIYSYEQYF. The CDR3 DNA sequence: TGTGCCAGCAGTTACGGCAGAATATACTCCTACGAGCAGTACTTC.

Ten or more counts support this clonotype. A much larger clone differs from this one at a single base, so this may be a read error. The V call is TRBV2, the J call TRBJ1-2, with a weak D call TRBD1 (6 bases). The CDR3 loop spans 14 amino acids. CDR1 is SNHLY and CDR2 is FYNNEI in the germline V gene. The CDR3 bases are TGTGCCAGCAAGCGCAGGACAGATGACTATGACTACACCTTC. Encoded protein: CASKRRTDDYDYTF.

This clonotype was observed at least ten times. CDR3: CASSPSPGPPHEQYF. CDR3 nucleotide sequence: TGTGCCAGCAGCCCTTCACCAGGTCCCCCCCACGAGCAGTACTTC. This chain connects TRBV7-9 to TRBJ2-7; D not resolved. The CDR3 sequence is 15 residues long. V was trimmed by 5 bases and J by 5 bases, leaving 19 bases between them. Germline CDR1 and CDR2: SEHNR and FQNEAQ (reference sequence).

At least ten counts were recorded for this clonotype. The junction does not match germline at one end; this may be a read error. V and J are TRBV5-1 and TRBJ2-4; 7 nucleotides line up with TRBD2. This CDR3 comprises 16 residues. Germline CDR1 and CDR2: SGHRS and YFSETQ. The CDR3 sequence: CASSLAPSSGKNIKYF. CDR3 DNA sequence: TGCGCCAGCAGCTTGGCCCCCTCCAGCGGGAAAAACATTAAGTACTTC.

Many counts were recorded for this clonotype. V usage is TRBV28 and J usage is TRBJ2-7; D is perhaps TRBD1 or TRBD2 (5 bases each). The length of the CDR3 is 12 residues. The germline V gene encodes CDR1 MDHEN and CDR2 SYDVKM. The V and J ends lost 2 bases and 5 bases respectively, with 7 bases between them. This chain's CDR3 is CASSLGTDEQYF. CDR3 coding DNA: TGTGCCAGCAGTTTAGGGACCGACGAGCAGTACTTC. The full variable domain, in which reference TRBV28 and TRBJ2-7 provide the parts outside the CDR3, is DVKVTQSSRYLVKRTGEKVFLECVQDMDHENMFWYRQDPGLGLRLIYFSYDVKMKEKGDIPEGYSVSREKKERFSLILESASTNQTSMYLCASSLGTDEQYFGPGTRLTVT.